These 8 T cell receptor beta chains were all obtained from the same sample, sequenced in a study of T cell responses to AZD1222 COVID-19 vaccine. Data came from immunoSEQ multiplex PCR; TCRdb stores just in-frame clones and leaves some out. The profile shows 95,000 to 120,000 clones, more than 70% of them singletons. Here the sequenced sample was peripheral blood, taken on day 0 of MenACWY control vaccination. All receptors derive from an adult in good health.

This clone is a singleton in its sample. The V call is TRBV24-1, the J call TRBJ2-5, with D possibly matching TRBD1 (8 bases). The CDR3 runs to 16 residues. V was pared by 4 bases and J by 4 bases, with 18 bases between. CDR1 is KGHDR and CDR2 is SFDVKD in the germline V gene. The CDR3 DNA follows: TGTGCCACCAGTGAGCGGACAGGGAGGGTAGGAGAGACCCAGTACTTC. Translating gives CATSERTGRVGETQYF.

The chain carries TRBV30 and TRBJ2-3; 11 bases fit TRBD2. The CDR3 is made up of 15 amino acids. V shed 3 bases and J 1 base; nucleotides not matched to a gene: 3. CDR1 GTSNPN and CDR2 SVGIG come from the germline V gene (reference sequence). CDR3 loop: CAWSPGLAGTDTQYF. CDR3 DNA: TGTGCCTGGAGCCCGGGACTAGCGGGCACAGATACGCAGTATTTT.

The J gene is TRBJ2-1, the V gene TRBV19, with 7 bases fitting TRBD1. Germline V CDR1 and CDR2: LNHDA, SQIVND (reference sequence). V lost 7 bases, J lost 7 bases, and 16 bases stayed unmatched. The CDR3 length is 16 residues. CDR3 region: CASTSLVATGSNEQFF. DNA of the CDR3: TGTGCCAGTACCTCTCTGGTCGCGACAGGGAGTAATGAGCAGTTCTTC.

This clone was seen just once. V and J are TRBV7-6 and TRBJ1-4; 9 nucleotides agree with TRBD1. Germline V gene lookup returns CDR1 SGHVS and CDR2 FNYEAQ. V was clipped by 6 bases and J by 5 bases; unmatched bases: 7. The CDR3 sequence is 15 residues long. In DNA, the CDR3 is TGTGCCAGCAGGGGAGGACAGGGGATCAATGAAAAACTGTTTTTT. Amino acid sequence: CASRGGQGINEKLFF.

The chain carries TRBV7-2 and TRBJ1-2; unclear D gene. This CDR3 has 15 amino acids. V lost 5 bases and J 0 bases, leaving 13 bases between the germline ends. Germline CDR1 is SGHTA and CDR2 is FQGNSA. DNA for the CDR3: TGTGCCAGCAGCGGTCGTGACGGACCTAACTATGGCTACACCTTC. It encodes CASSGRDGPNYGYTF.

The chain employs TRBV28 and TRBJ2-3; possibly TRBD1 or TRBD2 for D (5 bases each). This CDR3 has 15 residues. V gave up 3 bases and J gave up 2 bases, with 12 bases separating them. Germline V gene lookup returns CDR1 MDHEN and CDR2 SYDVKM. CDR3 amino acids: CASSFNQGPTDTQYF. CDR3 in DNA: TGTGCCAGCAGTTTTAATCAGGGACCCACAGATACGCAGTATTTT.

V is TRBV9 and J is TRBJ1-2, with TRBD1 matching 7 bases. CDR3 length equals 16 residues. With V trimmed by 4 bases and J by 8 bases, 17 bases remained unmatched. Germline V gives CDR1 SGDLS, CDR2 YYNGEE. In DNA, the CDR3 is TGTGCCAGCAGCAACCGGGACAGTGGGGTTAATGGCGGCTACACCTTC. Amino acid sequence: CASSNRDSGVNGGYTF.

V is TRBV18 and J is TRBJ2-7, with unresolved D. V was shortened by 0 bases and J by 2 bases, with 8 bases between the two germline ends. Germline values: CDR1 KGHSH, CDR2 LQKENI. The CDR3 consists of 14 residues. The CDR3 coding sequence is TGTGCCAGCTCACCACCGGCCCAGACCTACGAGCAGTACTTC. Translation: CASSPPAQTYEQYF.